The 2 T cell receptor beta chains in this list originate from one sample, sequenced in a study of T-cell reconstitution after alpha-beta-depleted transplantation in children. Unique molecular identifiers were used to barcode this TCRbeta library. TCRdb independently ran MiXCR on the PCR reads; one entry per CDR3 protein. The table lists some 550,000 distinct CDR3 sequences, around 20% of them singletons. The source material was PBMCs from the stem cell graft donor, sampled from the stem cell graft. Source of these receptors: a human donor who donated a stem cell graft to a child with acute lymphoblastic leukemia.

This clonotype was recorded only once. The chain combines TRBV7-8 with TRBJ2-3; a possible D gene is TRBD1 (6 bases). Between the trimmed V and J ends, which lost 0 bases and 1 base, there was a span of 14 bases. CDR3 length: 17 residues. Germline CDR1 reads SGHVS; CDR2 reads FQNEAQ. DNA for the CDR3: TGTGCCAGCAGCTTAGCGTTAGACAGGCGTCGCACAGATACGCAGTATTTT. It translates to CASSLALDRRRTDTQYF.

The sample holds many counts of this clonotype. V is TRBV20-1 and J is TRBJ1-5; the D is unclear. V lost 3 bases, J lost 2 bases, and 11 bases lay in between. Germline-derived CDR1 and CDR2 are DFQATT and SNEGSKA (reference sequence). This CDR3 spans 14 amino acids. The CDR3 reads CSASSGFGNQPQHF. As DNA, the CDR3 is TGCAGTGCTAGTTCGGGGTTTGGCAATCAGCCCCAGCATTTT.